Listed below are T cell receptor beta chains from one sample, sequenced in a study of T cell changes during pregnancy in multiple sclerosis. Profiling relied on immunoSEQ multiplex PCR, and the TCRdb table lists in-frame clones only, not all of them. Of some 57,000 clones listed, approximately 91% were seen once; the top ten hold 0.76%. Sequencing used CD4+ T cells from peripheral blood mononuclear cells, obtained in the first trimester of pregnancy. The receptors stem from a female donor with multiple sclerosis, enrolled in a pregnancy study. The CDR3 runs from the conserved cysteine through the conserved F or W. Each record gives: clone size, J gene, V gene, D gene, CDR3 DNA, CDR3 protein. A D gene is named only where the DNA matches it firmly. Clone size appears in some rows only: once, few, many, or a class for an expanded clone.

clone_size: -; j_call: TRBJ1-1; v_call: TRBV6-5; d_call: TRBD1; cdr3_nt: TGTGCCAGCAGTAACAGACAGGGTGCAGCTTTCTTT; cdr3_aa: CASSNRQGAAFF
clone_size: -; j_call: TRBJ2-3; v_call: TRBV7-2; d_call: -; cdr3_nt: TGTGCCAGCAGCCTACCTGGACAACCTACAGATACGCAGTATTTT; cdr3_aa: CASSLPGQPTDTQYF
clone_size: once; j_call: TRBJ2-2; v_call: TRBV5-1; d_call: -; cdr3_nt: TGCGCCAGCAGCTTGGGAGGGATCACCGGGGAGCTGTTTTTT; cdr3_aa: CASSLGGITGELFF
clone_size: -; j_call: TRBJ2-7; v_call: TRBV4-1; d_call: TRBD2; cdr3_nt: TGCGCCAGCAGCCGGGGGACGGGGGGGCGGCTCGAGCAGTACTTC; cdr3_aa: CASSRGTGGRLEQYF
clone_size: -; j_call: TRBJ2-1; v_call: TRBV10-2; d_call: -; cdr3_nt: TGCGCCAGCAGATTCTCTAGGACTGTTTCCTACAATGAGCAGTTCTTC; cdr3_aa: CASRFSRTVSYNEQFF
clone_size: -; j_call: TRBJ2-3; v_call: TRBV5-1; d_call: -; cdr3_nt: TGCGCCAGCAGCTTGGAGGGCGGGCGTACGCAGTATTTT; cdr3_aa: CASSLEGGRTQYF
clone_size: -; j_call: TRBJ1-2; v_call: TRBV7-2; d_call: -; cdr3_nt: TGTGCCAGCAGCTTAGAGGCGCAGCGCATCCCCTATGGCTACACCTTC; cdr3_aa: CASSLEAQRIPYGYTF
clone_size: -; j_call: TRBJ1-1; v_call: TRBV10-2; d_call: -; cdr3_nt: TGCGCCAGCAGTGGGGAACTACAGGGAGGGGAGAACACTGAAGCTTTCTTT; cdr3_aa: CASSGELQGGENTEAFF
clone_size: -; j_call: TRBJ2-5; v_call: TRBV5-1; d_call: TRBD1; cdr3_nt: TGCGCCAGCAGCACACAGGGGCCCCCCAGGGAAGAGACCCAGTACTTC; cdr3_aa: CASSTQGPPREETQYF
clone_size: -; j_call: TRBJ2-7; v_call: TRBV6-1; d_call: TRBD1; cdr3_nt: TGTGCCAGCAGTGACAGGGGGCCCGAAGAGCAGTACTTC; cdr3_aa: CASSDRGPEEQYF
clone_size: -; j_call: TRBJ2-1; v_call: TRBV4-3; d_call: -; cdr3_nt: TGCGCCAGCAGCCAAGATAATTCCGGGTCCGATGAGCAGTTCTTC; cdr3_aa: CASSQDNSGSDEQFF
clone_size: -; j_call: TRBJ2-3; v_call: TRBV7-2; d_call: -; cdr3_nt: TGTGCCAGCAGCTTATCGCCAGCGGGCCCGGGGAGCACAGATACGCAGTATTTT; cdr3_aa: CASSLSPAGPGSTDTQYF
clone_size: -; j_call: TRBJ1-1; v_call: TRBV6-5; d_call: -; cdr3_nt: TGTGCCAGCAGTTACAGGGGGTCGAACACTGAAGCTTTCTTT; cdr3_aa: CASSYRGSNTEAFF
clone_size: -; j_call: TRBJ1-1; v_call: TRBV19; d_call: -; cdr3_nt: TGTGCCAGTAGTATAGATCGTGGGCCGAACACTGAAGCTTTCTTT; cdr3_aa: CASSIDRGPNTEAFF
clone_size: -; j_call: TRBJ1-6; v_call: TRBV7-2; d_call: -; cdr3_nt: TGTGCCAGCAGCTTAGGGGGCCGGGTTTCACCCCTCCACTTT; cdr3_aa: CASSLGGRVSPLHF
clone_size: -; j_call: TRBJ2-2; v_call: TRBV29-1; d_call: TRBD2; cdr3_nt: TGCAGCGTTGTAGCGGGGGGCGACGGGGAGCTGTTTTTT; cdr3_aa: CSVVAGGDGELFF
clone_size: once; j_call: TRBJ1-2; v_call: TRBV4-3; d_call: -; cdr3_nt: TGCGCCAGCAGCCAGTCCATACAGGGCGGCTATGGCTACACCTTC; cdr3_aa: CASSQSIQGGYGYTF
clone_size: -; j_call: TRBJ2-1; v_call: TRBV11-2; d_call: -; cdr3_nt: TGTGCCAGCACCAGACTCCTGAGCTCCTACAATGAGCAGTTCTTC; cdr3_aa: CASTRLLSSYNEQFF
clone_size: -; j_call: TRBJ1-6; v_call: TRBV10-3; d_call: -; cdr3_nt: TGTGCCATCAGAGGGGGAAGTAGCTATAATTCACCCCTCCACTTT; cdr3_aa: CAIRGGSSYNSPLHF
clone_size: once; j_call: TRBJ2-7; v_call: TRBV5-4; d_call: -; cdr3_nt: TGTGCCAGCAGGGCAGACAGTCTCTCCTACGAGCAGTACTTC; cdr3_aa: CASRADSLSYEQYF
clone_size: -; j_call: TRBJ1-2; v_call: TRBV19; d_call: -; cdr3_nt: TGTGCCAGTAGTCTCGGGGGGCGTTCGGATGGCTACACCTTC; cdr3_aa: CASSLGGRSDGYTF
clone_size: -; j_call: TRBJ2-7; v_call: TRBV4-2; d_call: TRBD1; cdr3_nt: TGTGCCAGCAGCCGGAACCAGGACAGGACCTACGAGCAGTACTTC; cdr3_aa: CASSRNQDRTYEQYF
clone_size: -; j_call: TRBJ2-7; v_call: TRBV7-7; d_call: -; cdr3_nt: TGTGCCAGCAGCCCACTCCACGAGCAGTACTTC; cdr3_aa: CASSPLHEQYF